A single sample gave rise to the 18 T cell receptor beta chains below, sequenced in a study of blood T cell repertoires in COVID-19. TCRdb's table, derived via immunoSEQ multiplex PCR, lists solely in-frame clones and lacks some. The sample yields over 250,000 clones, 65% to 90% seen once. The sequencing sample was made of peripheral blood. These receptor sequences come from a woman in her 70s with COVID-19, enrolled during active disease.

The CDR3 DNA sequence: TGTGCCTGGAAAGCATCGGCCTACAATGAGCAGTTCTTC. This gives the protein CAWKASAYNEQFF. The chain recombines TRBV30 with TRBJ2-1; D uncertain. The CDR3 consists of 13 residues. Germline V CDR1 and CDR2: GTSNPN, SVGIG (reference sequence). Trimming removed 4 bases from V and 2 bases from J, with 9 bases in between.

The chain links TRBV19 to TRBJ1-1, with D uncertain. V was cut by 5 bases and J by 4 bases, with 11 bases left in between. The CDR3 is made up of 13 amino acids. In germline, CDR1 is LNHDA, CDR2 SQIVND (reference sequence). The CDR3 reads CASSLEGGTEAFF. The CDR3 coding sequence is TGTGCCAGTAGTCTTGAGGGTGGCACTGAAGCTTTCTTT.

The chain carries TRBV12-3 or TRBV12-4 and TRBJ2-7; TRBD2 might be the D (6 bases). The CDR3 consists of 13 residues. V gave up 5 bases and J gave up 1 base, with 9 bases separating them. The CDR3 region is CASSPGGSYEQYF. CDR3 DNA: TGTGCCAGCAGTCCCGGGGGATCCTACGAGCAGTACTTC.

V gene TRBV5-4 combines with J gene TRBJ2-1; TRBD2 matches 12 bases. V lost 1 base to trimming and J lost 8 bases; unmatched junction nucleotides: 4. The germline CDR1 and CDR2 sequences are SGHNT and YYREEE (reference sequence). This CDR3 has 15 amino acids. The CDR3 spells CASSLLAGGLDEQFF. Here the CDR3 DNA reads TGTGCCAGCAGCTTGCTAGCGGGGGGGCTCGATGAGCAGTTCTTC.

The chain couples TRBV7-9 to TRBJ1-3; TRBD1 might be the D (6 bases). This CDR3 has 15 amino acids. The V and J ends lost 4 bases and 4 bases respectively, with 14 bases between them. Per the germline V gene, CDR1 is SEHNR and CDR2 is FQNEAQ (reference sequence). This CDR3 is CASSSRTGPGNTIYF. In nucleotides, the CDR3 is TGTGCCAGCAGCTCCCGCACAGGGCCCGGAAACACCATATATTTT.

V is TRBV4-3 and J is TRBJ2-1; 9 bases align to TRBD1. The V gene end was trimmed by 4 bases and the J gene end by 6 bases; junction bases not matched to a gene: 4. The germline V gene encodes CDR1 LGHNA and CDR2 YSLEER. The CDR3 is 14 amino acids. DNA for the CDR3: TGCGCCAGCAGCCCTTGGACAGGGGCCAATGAGCAGTTCTTC. Residues: CASSPWTGANEQFF.

This clone showed up just once. V usage is TRBV27 and J usage is TRBJ1-1, with D unresolved. Trimming took 3 bases from V and 2 from J, leaving 10 bases between them. Germline V gene data show CDR1 as MNHEY and CDR2 as SMNVEV (reference sequence). The CDR3 runs 14 residues. CDR3 nucleotide sequence: TGTGCCAGCAGTTTCCAGGTCGCTAACACTGAAGCTTTCTTT. Protein product: CASSFQVANTEAFF.

The genes are TRBV5-1 and TRBJ2-5; 11 nucleotides agree with TRBD2. Germline CDR1 is SGHRS and CDR2 is YFSETQ. The V gene end was trimmed by 4 bases and the J gene end by 3 bases; junction bases not matched to a gene: 11. CDR3 size: 17 residues. The CDR3 nucleotides read TGCGCCAGCAGCCCCGGGGGGCTAGCGGGGGGTAAAGAGACCCAGTACTTC. Translating gives CASSPGGLAGGKETQYF.

The V call is TRBV3-1 (or the pseudogene TRBV3-2), the J call TRBJ1-2; D perhaps matches TRBD1 (5 bases). V lost 1 base, J lost 0 bases, and 6 bases lay in between. Germline CDR1 and CDR2: LGHDT and YNNKEL (reference sequence). The CDR3 totals 14 residues. The CDR3 region is CASSQGGANYGYTF. The DNA of the CDR3 is TGTGCCAGCAGCCAAGGGGGGGCTAACTATGGCTACACCTTC.

The chain is built from TRBV5-1 and TRBJ1-6; a possible D gene is TRBD1 (6 bases). V dropped 3 bases and J dropped 6 bases, with 13 bases sitting between them. Germline values: CDR1 SGHRS, CDR2 YFSETQ. The length of the CDR3 is 15 residues. The CDR3 sequence: CASSSGDPVNSPLHF. The CDR3 DNA reads as TGCGCCAGCAGCTCAGGGGACCCAGTTAATTCACCCCTCCACTTT.

The CDR3 spells CSVAGGGTEAFF. CDR3 bases: TGCAGCGTGGCAGGGGGCGGCACTGAAGCTTTCTTT. The chain recombines TRBV29-1 with TRBJ1-1, with TRBD1 matching over 8 bases. The CDR3 has 12 residues. V lost 6 bases to trimming and J lost 4 bases; unmatched junction nucleotides: 4. CDR1 SQVTM and CDR2 ANQGSEA come from the germline V gene. The whole variable domain, filled in from reference TRBV29-1 and TRBJ1-1, reads SAVISQKPSRDICQRGTSLTIQCQVDSQVTMMFWYRQQPGQSLTLIATANQGSEATYESGFVIDKFPISRPNLTFSTLTVSNMSPEDSSIYLCSVAGGGTEAFFGQGTRLTVV.

This sequence joins TRBV6-4 and TRBJ2-3; D is possibly TRBD2 (6 bases). Trimming took 3 bases from V and 10 from J, leaving 14 bases between them. From germline, CDR1 is MRHNA and CDR2 SNTAGT. The CDR3 consists of 13 residues. The CDR3 nucleotides are TGTGCCAGCAGTGAGGGACTGACTCAGGCGCAGTATTTT. Translating it yields CASSEGLTQAQYF.

CDR3: CASSSPRDRPSGANVLTF. The DNA for the CDR3 is TGCGCCAGCAGCTCGCCCCGGGACAGACCGTCTGGGGCCAACGTCCTGACTTTC. The chain employs TRBV5-1 and TRBJ2-6; 7 positions agree with TRBD1. J lost 1 base, V lost 3 bases, and 10 bases had no gene match. Per germline, CDR1 SGHRS and CDR2 YFSETQ. The CDR3 extends over 18 amino acids.

V and J are TRBV11-2 and TRBJ2-1; TRBD2 matches 10 bases. This CDR3 region has 17 residues. Germline V gene sequence: CDR1 SGHAT, CDR2 FQNNGV. The V and J ends lost 1 base and 10 bases, in that order; junction bases with no gene match: 13. The CDR3 region is CASSLAPRASGGREQFF. CDR3 coding DNA: TGTGCCAGCAGCTTAGCCCCGAGGGCTAGCGGGGGCCGGGAGCAGTTCTTC.

The chain couples TRBV7-2 to TRBJ2-3; possible D gene TRBD2, 5 bases. The V gene lost 0 bases and the J gene lost 8 bases, with 21 bases spanning the gap. CDR1 and CDR2 from the germline V gene are SGHTA and FQGNSA. This CDR3 comprises 17 residues. The CDR3 DNA is TGTGCCAGCAGCTTAGCCTTCGGAGGAGATGCGAGAGGTACGCAGTATTTT. The encoded protein is CASSLAFGGDARGTQYF.

The gene calls are TRBV30 and TRBJ2-3, with D unclear. CDR1 GTSNPN and CDR2 SVGIG come from the germline V gene (reference sequence). The CDR3 has 14 amino acids. V was shortened by 3 bases and J by 0 bases, with 10 bases between the two germline ends. The CDR3 nucleotides read TGTGCCTGGAGCAAGCCAGGAAGCACAGATACGCAGTATTTT. This codes for CAWSKPGSTDTQYF.

Written as DNA, the CDR3 is TGTGCCAGCAGCGACGGTGGACAGGGGGCGATCTATGGCTACACCTTC. Its translation: CASSDGGQGAIYGYTF. This chain links TRBV9 with TRBJ1-2; 11 bases line up with TRBD1. The CDR3 covers 16 residues. With 3 bases clipped from V and 4 bases from J, the junction kept 8 bases outside the gene matches. From germline, CDR1 is SGDLS and CDR2 YYNGEE.

This chain links TRBV10-3 with TRBJ1-2; 7 bases fit TRBD1. CDR3 length: 13 residues. V shed 4 bases, J shed 7 bases, and the junction held 6 bases outside the gene matches. Germline assignment: CDR1 ENHRY and CDR2 SYGVKD. CDR3 sequence: CAISGQGIGGYTF. Here the CDR3 DNA reads TGTGCCATCAGTGGACAGGGAATAGGTGGCTACACCTTC.